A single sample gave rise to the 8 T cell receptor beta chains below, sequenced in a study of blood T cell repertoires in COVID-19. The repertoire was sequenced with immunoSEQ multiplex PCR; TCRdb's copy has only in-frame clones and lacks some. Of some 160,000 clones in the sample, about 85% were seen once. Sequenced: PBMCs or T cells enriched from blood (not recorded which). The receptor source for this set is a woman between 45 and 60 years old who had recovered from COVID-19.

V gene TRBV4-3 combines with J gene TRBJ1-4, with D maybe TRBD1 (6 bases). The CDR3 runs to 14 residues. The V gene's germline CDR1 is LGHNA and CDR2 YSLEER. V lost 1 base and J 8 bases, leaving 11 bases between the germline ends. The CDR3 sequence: CASSQVDRPEKLFF. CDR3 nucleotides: TGCGCCAGCAGCCAAGTGGACAGACCCGAAAAACTGTTTTTT.

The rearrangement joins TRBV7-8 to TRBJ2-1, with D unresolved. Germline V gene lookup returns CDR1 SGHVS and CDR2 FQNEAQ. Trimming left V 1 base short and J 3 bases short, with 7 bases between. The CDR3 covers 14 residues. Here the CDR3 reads CASSLGNYYNEQFF. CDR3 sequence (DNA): TGTGCCAGCAGCTTAGGGAACTACTACAATGAGCAGTTCTTC.

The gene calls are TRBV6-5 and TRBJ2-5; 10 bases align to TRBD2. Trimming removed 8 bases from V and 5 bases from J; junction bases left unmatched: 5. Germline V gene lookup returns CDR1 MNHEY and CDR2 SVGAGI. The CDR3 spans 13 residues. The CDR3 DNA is TGTGCCAGCCAGCGGGGGGGCCTGGAGACCCAGTACTTC. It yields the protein CASQRGGLETQYF.

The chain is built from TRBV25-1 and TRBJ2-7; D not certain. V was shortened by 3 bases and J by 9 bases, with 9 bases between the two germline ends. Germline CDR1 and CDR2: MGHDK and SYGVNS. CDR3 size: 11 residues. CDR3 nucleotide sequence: TGTGCCAGCAGTGATTTTGTTCGGCAGTACTTC. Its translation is CASSDFVRQYF.

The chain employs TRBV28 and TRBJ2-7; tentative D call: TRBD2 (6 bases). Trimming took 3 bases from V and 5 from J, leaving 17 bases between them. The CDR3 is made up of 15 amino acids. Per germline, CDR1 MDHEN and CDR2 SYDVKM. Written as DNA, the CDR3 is TGTGCCAGCAGTTTCCCCGCGGACCCGGGGGACGAGCAGTACTTC. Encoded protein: CASSFPADPGDEQYF.

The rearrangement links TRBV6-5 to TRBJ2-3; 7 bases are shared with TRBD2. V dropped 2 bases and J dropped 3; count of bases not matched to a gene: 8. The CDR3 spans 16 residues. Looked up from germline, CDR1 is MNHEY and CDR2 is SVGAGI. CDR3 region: CASSYTLAGGTDTQYF. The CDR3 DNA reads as TGTGCCAGCAGTTACACACTAGCCGGGGGGACAGATACGCAGTATTTT.

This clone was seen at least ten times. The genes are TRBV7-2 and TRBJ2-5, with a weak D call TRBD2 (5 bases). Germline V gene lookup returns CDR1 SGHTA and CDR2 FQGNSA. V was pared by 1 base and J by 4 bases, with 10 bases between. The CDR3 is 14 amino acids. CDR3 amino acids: CASSLVRGLETQYF. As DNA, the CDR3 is TGTGCCAGCAGCTTAGTAAGAGGGCTAGAGACCCAGTACTTC.

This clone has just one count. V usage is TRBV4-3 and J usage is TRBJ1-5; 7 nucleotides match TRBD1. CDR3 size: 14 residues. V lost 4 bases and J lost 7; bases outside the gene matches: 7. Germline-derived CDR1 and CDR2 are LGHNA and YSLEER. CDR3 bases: TGCGCCAGCAGCCCCCGACAGGGAGCACAGCCCCAGCATTTT. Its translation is CASSPRQGAQPQHF.